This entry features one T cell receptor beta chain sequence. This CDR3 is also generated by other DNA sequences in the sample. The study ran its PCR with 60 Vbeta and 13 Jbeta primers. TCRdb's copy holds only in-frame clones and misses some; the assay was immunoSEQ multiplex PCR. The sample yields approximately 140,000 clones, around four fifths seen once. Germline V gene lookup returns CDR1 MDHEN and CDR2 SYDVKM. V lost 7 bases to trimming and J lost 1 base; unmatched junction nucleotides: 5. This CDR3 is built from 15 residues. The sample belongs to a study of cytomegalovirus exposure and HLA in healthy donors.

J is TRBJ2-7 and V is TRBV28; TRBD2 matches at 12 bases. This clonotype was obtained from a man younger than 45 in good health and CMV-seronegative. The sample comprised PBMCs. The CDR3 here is CASTPGTSGSYEQYF. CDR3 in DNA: TGTGCCAGCACTCCGGGGACTAGCGGGTCCTACGAGCAGTACTTC.